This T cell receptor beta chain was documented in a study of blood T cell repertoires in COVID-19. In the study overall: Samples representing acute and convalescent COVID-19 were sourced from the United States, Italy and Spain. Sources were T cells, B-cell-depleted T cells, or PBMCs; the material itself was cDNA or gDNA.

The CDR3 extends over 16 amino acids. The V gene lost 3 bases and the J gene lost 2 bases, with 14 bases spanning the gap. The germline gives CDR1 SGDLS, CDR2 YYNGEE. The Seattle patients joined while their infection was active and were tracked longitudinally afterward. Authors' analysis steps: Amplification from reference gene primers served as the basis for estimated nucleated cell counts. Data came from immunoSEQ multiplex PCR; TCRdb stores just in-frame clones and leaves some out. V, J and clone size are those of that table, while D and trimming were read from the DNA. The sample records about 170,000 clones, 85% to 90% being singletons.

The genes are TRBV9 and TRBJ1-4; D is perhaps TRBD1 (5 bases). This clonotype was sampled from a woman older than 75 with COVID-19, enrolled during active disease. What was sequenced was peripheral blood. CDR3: CASSGDLFATNEKLFF. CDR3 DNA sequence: TGTGCCAGCAGCGGGGACTTATTCGCGACTAATGAAAAACTGTTTTTT.